The rows below give T cell receptor beta chains drawn from one sample of a study of T-cell reconstitution after alpha-beta-depleted transplantation in children. TCRdb itself ran the PCR reads through MiXCR, one entry per CDR3 protein. Among about 400,000 distinct CDR3 sequences listed, about 14% were seen once. This specimen was PBMCs, taken from the stem cell graft. The receptors here all came from a human donor who donated a stem cell graft to a child with Fanconi anemia. Each CDR3 is given with its conserved first and last residue. The D gene is left open where the match is weak. A clone size is listed for some rows: how often the clone was seen (once, few, many), or a class if it is expanded.

V gene	D gene	clone size	J gene	CDR3 DNA	CDR3 protein
TRBV28	-	few	TRBJ2-1	TGTGCCAGCAGCCCGGGTCCGAGGGGTAGTGAGCAGTTCTTC	CASSPGPRGSEQFF
TRBV7-2	TRBD1	-	TRBJ1-1	TGTGCCAGCAGCTACGAACAGGGGACTGAAGCTTTCTTT	CASSYEQGTEAFF
TRBV12-3/TRBV12-4	TRBD2	many	TRBJ2-3	TGTGCCAGCACCCTAAATGGGGCGGGGGGGCCCTCAGATACGCAGTATTTT	CASTLNGAGGPSDTQYF
TRBV5-1	-	-	TRBJ2-5	TGCGCCAGCAGCTTTATCGACGGCCAAGAGACCCAGTACTTC	CASSFIDGQETQYF
TRBV5-1	-	many	TRBJ1-1	TGCGCCAGCACCCACCGCCAGGGAATGGGAGCAACAGACACTGAAGCTTTCTTT	CASTHRQGMGATDTEAFF
TRBV5-1	-	-	TRBJ1-1	TGCGCCAGCAGCTTCGGGGGGGCCGGTATGAACACTGAAGCTTTCTTT	CASSFGGAGMNTEAFF
TRBV20-1	TRBD2	few	TRBJ2-1	TGCAGTGCTAGGGGTCGGGGGGACTCCTACAATGAGCAGTTCTTC	CSARGRGDSYNEQFF
TRBV9	TRBD2	few	TRBJ2-5	TGTGCCAGCAGCGGTGGGACTAGACCTCAGACCCAGTACTTC	CASSGGTRPQTQYF
TRBV28	-	few	TRBJ2-7	TGTGCCAGCAGTTTATTGCCTGCTGGCGAGCAGTACTTC	CASSLLPAGEQYF
TRBV24-1	TRBD1	few	TRBJ2-3	TGTGCCACCAGTGAACCCGGGACAGGAGATACGCAGTATTTT	CATSEPGTGDTQYF
TRBV12-5	-	-	TRBJ2-1	TGTGCTAGTGGTTCCCCGGGCCTGGGGGATGGTGAGCAGTTCTTC	CASGSPGLGDGEQFF
TRBV7-6	-	many	TRBJ2-5	TGTGCCAGCAGCTCCGGGACGAACCAAGAGACCCAGTACTTC	CASSSGTNQETQYF
TRBV12-3/TRBV12-4	-	few	TRBJ1-6	TGTGCCAGCAGTCTCACGGGGAGTAAGTCACCCCTCCACTTT	CASSLTGSKSPLHF
TRBV7-2	TRBD1	many	TRBJ1-4	TGTGCCAGCAGCTTACGGGCCGGGACCAGGGGACAGGGAGATGAAAAACTGTTTTTT	CASSLRAGTRGQGDEKLFF
TRBV4-3	TRBD2	many	TRBJ2-3	TGCGCCAGCAGCCAAGATGTGCGGGGGAGGACGCCTAGCACAGATACGCAGTATTTT	CASSQDVRGRTPSTDTQYF
TRBV5-1	TRBD1	many	TRBJ1-1	TGCGCCAGCAGCCCGGGGACAGGGTCTGAAGCTTTCTTT	CASSPGTGSEAFF
TRBV20-1	-	few	TRBJ2-1	TGCAGTGTTCCCCTCTACAATGAGCAGTTCTTC	CSVPLYNEQFF
TRBV28	TRBD1	many	TRBJ2-2	TGTGCCAGCAGTTTACTCGGGACAGGGGGTACCGGGGAGCTGTTTTTT	CASSLLGTGGTGELFF
TRBV29-1	-	-	TRBJ2-3	TGCAGCTCTGCGGGCAAATACACAGATACGCAGTATTTT	CSSAGKYTDTQYF
TRBV7-2	TRBD2	few	TRBJ2-1	TGTGCCAGCAGCTTCCTAGCGGGGGGGCTCGACAATGAGCAGTTCTTC	CASSFLAGGLDNEQFF
TRBV6-1	TRBD2	-	TRBJ2-1	TGTGCCAGCAAATCAAGCGGGGGGGCCTACAATGAGCAGTTCTTC	CASKSSGGAYNEQFF
TRBV6-1	TRBD2	many	TRBJ2-3	TGTGCCAGCCCGTTATCTAGCGGGGACTTGGATACGCAGTATTTT	CASPLSSGDLDTQYF
TRBV12-2	-	-	TRBJ1-4	TGTGCAAGTCGCTGGGACAGGGGATTTTCAACTAATGAAAAACTGTTTTTT	CASRWDRGFSTNEKLFF
TRBV6-2/TRBV6-3	TRBD1	many	TRBJ2-1	TGTGCCAGCAGGAAGGGACAGCATCTGGCCGGTGAGCAGTTCTTC	CASRKGQHLAGEQFF
TRBV6-5	TRBD2	few	TRBJ2-2	TGTGCCAGCAGTTCCGGGGGGGCCACCGGGGAGCTGTTTTTT	CASSSGGATGELFF
TRBV5-6	-	once	TRBJ2-3	TGTGCCAGCAGCTTACACGGTTTCACAGATACGCTGTATTTT	CASSLHGFTDTLYF
TRBV28	TRBD1	-	TRBJ2-3	TGTGCCAGCAGTTTTGCAGGGGGCCCCCCAGATACGCAGTATTTT	CASSFAGGPPDTQYF
TRBV5-6	-	-	TRBJ2-2	TGTGCCAGCAGCTTGGAGTGGACACAGAACACCGGGGAGCTGTTTTTT	CASSLEWTQNTGELFF
TRBV30	-	-	TRBJ2-7	TGTGCCTGGAGTGTAACGTACGAGCAGTACTTC	CAWSVTYEQYF
TRBV5-4	TRBD1	-	TRBJ2-1	TGTGCCAGCAGCTTTGCGGGACAGGGATGCTTCTTC	CASSFAGQGCFF
TRBV7-2	TRBD2	-	TRBJ2-1	TGTGCCAGCAGCCCCACTAGCGGGGGGGACCGGTTCTTC	CASSPTSGGDRFF
TRBV24-1	-	few	TRBJ2-1	TGTGCCACCAGTGACCCAAACATCAATGAGCAGTTCTTC	CATSDPNINEQFF
TRBV11-2	-	few	TRBJ1-1	TGTGCCAGCAGCTTCCTCTCCCTTGGGGTCGGTGAAGCTTTCTTT	CASSFLSLGVGEAFF
TRBV7-9	TRBD2	few	TRBJ2-5	TGTGCCAGCAGTCCTTTGACTAGCGGGGTGCAAGAGACCCAGTACTTC	CASSPLTSGVQETQYF
TRBV10-3	-	many	TRBJ2-1	TGTGCCATCAGTGAGTCAACGTACAATGAGCAGTTCTTC	CAISESTYNEQFF
TRBV7-9	TRBD2	few	TRBJ2-1	TGTGCCAGCAGCTTGCTGGGCCTAGCGGGGGGGGAGCAGTTCTTC	CASSLLGLAGGEQFF
TRBV12-3/TRBV12-4	TRBD1	-	TRBJ2-1	TGTGCCAGCAGTCCCGGGACAGGGCGGGGAAATGAGCAGTTCTTC	CASSPGTGRGNEQFF
TRBV25-1	TRBD1	many	TRBJ1-5	TGTGCCAGCAGTGACCCGACAGGGACTCAGCCCCAGCATTTT	CASSDPTGTQPQHF
TRBV6-5	-	-	TRBJ2-7	TGTGCCAGCAGTTACTCTGTGGAGGGAGGTTCCTACGAGCAGTACTTC	CASSYSVEGGSYEQYF
TRBV7-9	TRBD2	few	TRBJ2-5	TGTGCCAGCAGCTTAGACGGGGGGACCTGGGAGACCCAGTACTTC	CASSLDGGTWETQYF
TRBV12-3/TRBV12-4	-	-	TRBJ1-5	TGTGCCAGCAGAACCGGGACGAATAGCAATCAGCCCCAGCATTTT	CASRTGTNSNQPQHF
TRBV2	-	many	TRBJ2-2	TGTGCCAGCGGGCCCAAACGAACCGGGGAGCTGTTTTTT	CASGPKRTGELFF
TRBV5-1	-	-	TRBJ1-2	TGCGCCAGCAGCTCCGGGACTCAATTATATGGCTACACCTTC	CASSSGTQLYGYTF
TRBV7-9	-	-	TRBJ1-4	TGTGCAACCTCCTTGGGCGAAGGTGAAAAACTGTTTTTT	CATSLGEGEKLFF
TRBV19	TRBD1	-	TRBJ1-5	TGTGCCAGTACCCCGGGAAGGGACAGGGACCAGCCCCAGCATTTT	CASTPGRDRDQPQHF
TRBV5-1	TRBD1	many	TRBJ2-1	TGCGCCAGCAGCCCGGACAGGGGCTACAATGAGCAGTTCTTC	CASSPDRGYNEQFF
TRBV10-2	-	many	TRBJ1-1	TGCGCCAGCAGTGATAGTGGGGGGCGCGCAGCTTTCTTT	CASSDSGGRAAFF
TRBV5-1	-	-	TRBJ2-3	TGCGCCAGCGTCGGACAGAATTCAGATACGCAGTATTTT	CASVGQNSDTQYF
TRBV29-1	TRBD2	-	TRBJ2-2	TGCAGCGTTGACAGGGAGGGGACCGGGGAGCTGTTTTTT	CSVDREGTGELFF
TRBV5-1	-	few	TRBJ2-1	TGCGCCAGCAGCTTTATCGGGGTAATCTCCTACAATGAGCAGTTCTTC	CASSFIGVISYNEQFF
TRBV3-1	TRBD2	-	TRBJ2-1	TGTGCCAGCAGCCCCGCTAGCGGGGGGTATGAGCAGTTCTTC	CASSPASGGYEQFF
TRBV6-2/TRBV6-3	-	-	TRBJ2-5	TGTGCCAGCAGTTATTTATCGTTCGAGACCCAGTACTTC	CASSYLSFETQYF
TRBV9	TRBD2	few	TRBJ2-1	TGTGCCAGCAGCGTAGGGACTAGCGGGGACAATGAGCAGTTCTTC	CASSVGTSGDNEQFF
TRBV11-2	-	few	TRBJ2-5	TGTGCCAGCAGCTTAAGGGGCTCAGGGGAGACCCAGTACTTC	CASSLRGSGETQYF
TRBV7-8	TRBD1	few	TRBJ2-7	TGTGCCAGCAGCCAGGGTAGGACAGGCTCCTACGAGCAGTACTTC	CASSQGRTGSYEQYF
TRBV12-3/TRBV12-4	-	-	TRBJ1-3	TGTGCCAGCAGTTTAGGGGACACCTCTGGAAACACCATATATTTT	CASSLGDTSGNTIYF
TRBV20-1	-	many	TRBJ1-2	TGCAGTGCTAGTCGGAATTTGATTGATGGCTACACCTTC	CSASRNLIDGYTF